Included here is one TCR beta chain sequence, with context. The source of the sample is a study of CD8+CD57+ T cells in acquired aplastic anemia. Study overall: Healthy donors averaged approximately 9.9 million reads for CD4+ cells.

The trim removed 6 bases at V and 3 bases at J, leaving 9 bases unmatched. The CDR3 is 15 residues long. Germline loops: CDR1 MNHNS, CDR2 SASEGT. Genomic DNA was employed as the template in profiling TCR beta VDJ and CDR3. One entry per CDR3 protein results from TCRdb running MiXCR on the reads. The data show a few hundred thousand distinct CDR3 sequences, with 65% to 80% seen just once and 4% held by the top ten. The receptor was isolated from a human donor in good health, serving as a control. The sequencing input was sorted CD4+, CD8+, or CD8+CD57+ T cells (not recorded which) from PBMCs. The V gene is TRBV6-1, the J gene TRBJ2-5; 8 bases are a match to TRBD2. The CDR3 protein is CASRRGRGAKETQYF. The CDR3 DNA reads TGTGCCAGCAGACGGGGGCGGGGGGCCAAAGAGACCCAGTACTTC.